The 27 T cell receptor beta chains presented below share a single source sample, sequenced in a study of early T cells in non-severe SARS-CoV-2 infection. TCRdb re-called the 5' RACE reads through MiXCR, storing one row per CDR3 protein. Here the sample spans approximately 62,000 distinct CDR3 sequences, over 10% being singletons. The sample taken for sequencing was whole blood. Receptor source: an adult who was a healthcare worker with PCR-confirmed SARS-CoV-2 infection or an uninfected control (not recorded which).

The chain uses TRBV28 and TRBJ1-5; D not certain. From germline, CDR1 is MDHEN and CDR2 SYDVKM. Trimming removed 6 bases from V and 1 base from J, with 4 bases in between. The CDR3 totals 12 residues. The CDR3, as DNA: TGTGCCAGCAGGGAGAGCAATCAGCCCCAGCATTTT. This codes for CASRESNQPQHF.

The chain has TRBV30 and TRBJ2-7, with 11 bases fitting TRBD2. CDR1 and CDR2 (germline): GTSNPN, SVGIG (reference sequence). V was clipped by 4 bases and J by 4 bases; unmatched bases: 6. The CDR3 spans 14 residues. CDR3 loop: CAWTGTSGLYEQYF. The CDR3 DNA follows: TGTGCCTGGACGGGGACTAGCGGCCTATACGAGCAGTACTTC.

This clonotype occurred many times. This chain links TRBV7-6 with TRBJ1-3; 10 positions match TRBD1. Germline loops: CDR1 SGHVS, CDR2 FNYEAQ. The CDR3 length is 16 residues. Trimming at V came to 1 base and at J to 2 bases, leaving 2 bases not matched to a gene. CDR3 protein: CASSLGQGATGNTIYF. The CDR3 nucleotides are TGTGCCAGCAGCTTAGGACAGGGGGCAACTGGAAACACCATATATTTT.

This clonotype was seen more than once but under ten times. V and J are TRBV20-1 and TRBJ2-1; 10 bases are shared with TRBD1. Germline V gives CDR1 DFQATT, CDR2 SNEGSKA (reference sequence). J lost 8 bases, V lost 0 bases, and 7 bases had no gene match. The CDR3 is made up of 15 amino acids. The CDR3 loop reads CSARDSTGTGDEQFF. The CDR3 DNA reads TGCAGTGCTAGAGATTCGACCGGGACAGGGGATGAGCAGTTCTTC.

This clonotype was detected only a few times. The chain joins TRBV6-4 to TRBJ2-2, with 9 bases aligning to TRBD2. The CDR3 is made up of 15 amino acids. V lost 6 bases, J lost 1 base, and 3 bases stayed unmatched. Germline assignment: CDR1 MRHNA and CDR2 SNTAGT. For the CDR3, the DNA is TGTGCCAGCAGCCTGACTAGCGGGAACACCGGGGAGCTGTTTTTT. Amino acid sequence: CASSLTSGNTGELFF.

At least ten counts were recorded for this clonotype. The chain combines TRBV6-2 or TRBV6-3 with TRBJ1-1, with a weak D call TRBD1 (6 bases). The CDR3 sequence is 15 residues long. The V gene lost 6 bases and the J gene lost 0 bases, with 14 bases spanning the gap. Germline V gene lookup returns CDR1 MNHEY and CDR2 SVGEGT. The CDR3 DNA follows: TGTGCCAGCAGCCTGGGACACAGCATGAACACTGAAGCTTTCTTT. It yields the protein CASSLGHSMNTEAFF.

This clonotype was picked up many times. The rearrangement joins TRBV29-1 to TRBJ2-3; no firm D call. Germline lookup yields CDR1 SQVTM and CDR2 ANQGSEA. This CDR3 comprises 13 residues. Trimming shortened V by 4 bases and J by 0 bases, and 8 bases separated the two germline ends. CDR3 bases: TGCAGCGTTGTTGACATTAGCACAGATACGCAGTATTTT. Residues: CSVVDISTDTQYF.

This clonotype has a count of ten or more. The CDR3 reads CASSQGTGDTQYF. Here the CDR3 DNA reads TGTGCCAGCAGCCAAGGGACAGGAGATACGCAGTATTTT. This chain links TRBV3-1 with TRBJ2-3; 7 nucleotides align to TRBD1. The V gene's germline CDR1 is LGHDT and CDR2 YNNKEL (reference sequence). With 1 base clipped from V and 5 bases from J, the junction kept 0 bases outside the gene matches. CDR3 size: 13 residues.

This clonotype was observed at least ten times. The genes are TRBV5-1 and TRBJ1-6; 8 positions match TRBD1. CDR1 and CDR2 from the germline V gene are SGHRS and YFSETQ. This CDR3 has 16 amino acids. The V gene end was trimmed by 0 bases and the J gene end by 5 bases; junction bases not matched to a gene: 4. CDR3 DNA sequence: TGCGCCAGCAGCTTGGACTGGACAGGGAATAATTCACCCCTCCACTTT. This codes for CASSLDWTGNNSPLHF.

V is TRBV11-2 and J is TRBJ2-1; 14 bases line up with TRBD2. CDR1 is SGHAT and CDR2 is FQNNGV in the germline V gene. J was trimmed by 8 bases and V by 4 bases; bases with no gene match: 10. The CDR3 spans 17 residues. In DNA, the CDR3 is TGTGCCAGCAGCTCACGACTAGCGGGAGGGCCATTAGATGAGCAGTTCTTC. Translated: CASSSRLAGGPLDEQFF.

This clonotype was detected ten times or more. This rearrangement joins TRBV28 to TRBJ1-2; a weak D match, TRBD1 (5 bases). The CDR3 totals 11 residues. CDR1 is MDHEN, CDR2 SYDVKM, per germline. V was shortened by 8 bases and J by 8 bases, with 12 bases between the two germline ends. CDR3 in amino acids: CASHVEGGYTF. CDR3 sequence (DNA): TGTGCCAGCCACGTGGAGGGGGGCTACACCTTC.

In this sample, this clonotype turned up a few times. V is TRBV7-6 and J is TRBJ2-1; perhaps TRBD2 as D (6 bases). Germline V gene sequence: CDR1 SGHVS, CDR2 FNYEAQ. This CDR3 is 13 amino acids long. V was cut by 6 bases and J by 7 bases, with 13 bases left in between. CDR3 nucleotides: TGTGCCAGCAGGGATCGGAGCGGGAATGAGCAGTTCTTC. Translated, it gives CASRDRSGNEQFF.

This clonotype was counted a few times. The chain employs TRBV7-6 and TRBJ2-2; weak D call: TRBD2 (5 bases). The CDR3 covers 16 residues. Trimming took off 0 bases at V and 1 base at J, with 9 bases between the two ends. The germline V gene has CDR1 SGHVS and CDR2 FNYEAQ. The CDR3 DNA is TGTGCCAGCAGCTTAGCGAGCGGTCAGAACACCGGGGAGCTGTTTTTT. Its protein product is CASSLASGQNTGELFF. The entire variable domain, with the rest obtained from reference TRBV7-6 and TRBJ2-2, is as follows: GAGVSQSPRYKVTKRGQDVALRCDPISGHVSLYWYRQALGQGPEFLTYFNYEAQQDKSGLPNDRFSAERPEGSISTLTIQRTEQRDSAMYRCASSLASGQNTGELFFGEGSRLTVL.

This clonotype occurred a few times. The chain links TRBV28 to TRBJ1-5; 10 bases are shared with TRBD1. Germline V gene sequence: CDR1 MDHEN, CDR2 SYDVKM. The CDR3 runs 14 residues. Trimming took 6 bases from V and 5 from J; bases not matched to a gene: 4. Here the CDR3 DNA reads TGTGCCAGCAGCCCAGGGACAGGGGATCAGCCCCAGCATTTT. It codes for CASSPGTGDQPQHF.

This clonotype was found many times. The chain has TRBV7-6 and TRBJ2-2; 8 nucleotides align to TRBD2. In germline, CDR1 is SGHVS, CDR2 FNYEAQ. V was pared by 3 bases and J by 1 base, with 4 bases of the junction left unmatched. The CDR3 has 16 residues. The CDR3 spells CASSFTGGWNTGELFF. In nucleotides, the CDR3 is TGTGCCAGCAGCTTTACGGGAGGGTGGAACACCGGGGAGCTGTTTTTT.

This clonotype has just a few counts. The V and J genes are TRBV28 and TRBJ2-7; 9 nucleotides agree with TRBD1. Trimming at V came to 6 bases and at J to 4 bases, leaving 16 bases not matched to a gene. In germline, CDR1 is MDHEN, CDR2 SYDVKM. This CDR3 contains 17 residues. As DNA, the CDR3 is TGTGCCAGCAGCTCAGGGGGACAGGGATTTTTTGGTTACGAGCAGTACTTC. Translating gives CASSSGGQGFFGYEQYF.

This clonotype was recorded many times. This chain connects TRBV27 to TRBJ2-7; D might be TRBD2 (5 bases). The CDR3 contains 14 residues. V lost 5 bases, J lost 4 bases, and 15 bases lay in between. Per the germline V gene, CDR1 is MNHEY and CDR2 is SMNVEV (reference sequence). CDR3 loop: CASSVEVRGYEQYF. Written as DNA, the CDR3 is TGTGCCAGCAGTGTCGAGGTTCGAGGGTACGAGCAGTACTTC.

This clonotype was counted a few times. V and J are TRBV19 and TRBJ2-1, with D perhaps assigned TRBD1 or TRBD2 (7 bases each). Trimming removed 4 bases from V and 9 bases from J, with 13 bases in between. CDR1 and CDR2 (germline): LNHDA, SQIVND (reference sequence). The CDR3 is made up of 13 amino acids. The CDR3, as DNA: TGTGCCAGTAGTACCACAGGGGAGGGTGAGCAGTTCTTC. Its protein product is CASSTTGEGEQFF.

This clonotype was recorded many times. The chain recombines TRBV27 with TRBJ1-2; TRBD1 might be the D (6 bases). Looked up from germline, CDR1 is MNHEY and CDR2 is SMNVEV (reference sequence). CDR3 length: 18 residues. V gave up 7 bases and J gave up 1 base, with 25 bases separating them. The CDR3 is CASMGSETGRIHNYGYTF. Here the CDR3 DNA reads TGTGCCAGCATGGGGTCCGAGACAGGACGGATTCATAACTATGGCTACACCTTC.

This clonotype was detected many times. This chain joins TRBV7-3 and TRBJ2-1; TRBD2 is a possible D gene (5 bases). Deletions cut 5 bases from V and 0 bases from J, with 11 bases between. Germline CDR1 reads SGHTA; CDR2 reads FQGTGA. The CDR3 is made up of 15 amino acids. The CDR3, as DNA: TGTGCCAGCAGCGAGAGGGAGAGCTCCTACAATGAGCAGTTCTTC. It encodes CASSERESSYNEQFF.

V gene TRBV6-1 combines with J gene TRBJ2-1; D gene ambiguous. Germline V gene sequence: CDR1 MNHNS, CDR2 SASEGT. The CDR3 loop spans 12 amino acids. Trimming took 6 bases from V and 3 from J, leaving 6 bases between them. The CDR3 sequence is CASRELYNEQFF. As DNA, the CDR3 is TGTGCCAGCAGGGAACTCTACAATGAGCAGTTCTTC.

The chain uses TRBV5-1 and TRBJ1-2, with 11 bases fitting TRBD1. Trimming at V came to 4 bases and at J to 7 bases, leaving 3 bases not matched to a gene. The germline gives CDR1 SGHRS, CDR2 YFSETQ. The CDR3 loop spans 13 amino acids. CDR3 in amino acids: CASSADRGLGYTF. CDR3 bases: TGCGCCAGCAGCGCGGACAGGGGGCTTGGCTACACCTTC.

Ten or more counts support this clonotype. This chain joins TRBV20-1 and TRBJ2-5, with D tentatively TRBD1 or TRBD2 (5 bases each). The CDR3 runs 11 residues. The V end lost 6 bases, the J end lost 4 bases, and 9 bases lay between the germline ends. Germline-derived CDR1 and CDR2 are DFQATT and SNEGSKA (reference sequence). The CDR3 coding sequence is TGCAGTGCGGAGAGGGGAGAGACCCAGTACTTC. Protein: CSAERGETQYF.

The CDR3 region has the DNA TGTGCCAGCAGTTTATCAGTGGAGTATACGCAGTATTTT. It yields the protein CASSLSVEYTQYF. V usage is TRBV28 and J usage is TRBJ2-3, with D hard to call. The CDR3 is made up of 13 amino acids. Per germline, CDR1 MDHEN and CDR2 SYDVKM. The V gene lost 1 base and the J gene lost 7 bases, with 9 bases spanning the gap.

The chain carries TRBV4-2 and TRBJ2-1; maybe TRBD2 (5 bases). The CDR3 spans 15 residues. Germline CDR1 is LGHNA and CDR2 is YNFKEQ. The V end was cut by 5 bases, the J end by 1 base, with 12 bases between. The CDR3 is CASSSLTGSYNEQFF. The CDR3 DNA follows: TGTGCCAGCAGCTCACTGACGGGATCCTACAATGAGCAGTTCTTC.

This clonotype was seen more than once but under ten times. The chain uses TRBV3-1 and TRBJ2-4, with TRBD2 matching 12 bases. Germline V gives CDR1 LGHDT, CDR2 YNNKEL (reference sequence). J was trimmed by 4 bases and V by 4 bases; bases with no gene match: 8. The CDR3 contains 17 residues. CDR3 sequence: CASSPQGTSGPKNIQYF. The CDR3 bases are TGTGCCAGCAGCCCCCAGGGGACTAGCGGGCCAAAAAACATTCAGTACTTC.

In its sample, this clonotype was seen many times. V and J are TRBV7-6 and TRBJ2-5, with D perhaps matching TRBD1 (5 bases). The V end was cut by 3 bases, the J end by 5 bases, with 13 bases between. The CDR3 consists of 14 residues. CDR1 is SGHVS and CDR2 is FNYEAQ in the germline V gene. The CDR3 is CASSLKGLGETQYF. In DNA form, the CDR3 reads TGTGCCAGCAGCTTGAAGGGGCTTGGGGAGACCCAGTACTTC.